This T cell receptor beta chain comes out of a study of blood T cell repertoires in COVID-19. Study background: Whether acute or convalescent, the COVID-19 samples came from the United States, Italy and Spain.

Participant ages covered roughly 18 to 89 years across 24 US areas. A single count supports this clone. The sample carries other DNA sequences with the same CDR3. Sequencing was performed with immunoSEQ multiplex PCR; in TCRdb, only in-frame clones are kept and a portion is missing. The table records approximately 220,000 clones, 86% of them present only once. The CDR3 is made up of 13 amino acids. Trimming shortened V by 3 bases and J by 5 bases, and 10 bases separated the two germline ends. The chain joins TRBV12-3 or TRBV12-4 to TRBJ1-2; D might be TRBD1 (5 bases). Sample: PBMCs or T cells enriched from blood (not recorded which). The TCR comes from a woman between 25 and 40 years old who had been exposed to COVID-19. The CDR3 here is CASSLGQGYGYTF. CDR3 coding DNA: TGTGCCAGCAGTTTGGGGCAGGGATATGGCTACACCTTC.